This TCR beta chain was sequenced in a study of T-cell memory formation after mild COVID-19 (dated by TCRdb to the early 2020s). Regarding the research as a whole: TCR sequence clusters from the two donors were largely donor specific. Two young, previously healthy adult volunteers made up the cohort, one male and one female. T-cell clones expanding and contracting after mild COVID-19 in a couple of donors were tracked by longitudinal TCRalpha and TCRbeta repertoire sequencing.

With respect to this clonotype: Its antigen is unknown. No much larger clone exists at a distance of one base, and base qualities are not known.

The instrument given in TCRdb is Illumina NovaSeq 6000. TCRalpha and TCRbeta cDNA libraries were constructed by 5'RACE with constant-segment primers, with sample barcodes and unique molecular identifiers being introduced. Trizol reagent was used to extract RNA from every sample. Amplification of the libraries took two PCR steps, and the second step added a second sample barcode plus Illumina TruSeq adapters. Sequencing of the libraries was done on an Illumina NovaSeq, producing 2 x 150 bp paired-end reads. Processing in the source paper ran as follows. The reads were demultiplexed and collapsed into UMI-guided consensus sequences using migec v1.2.7. Using mixcr v2.1.11, the UMI consensuses were aligned to TRA and TRB V and J templates and assembled into clonotypes. A clonotype was counted as expanded or contracted only when both edgeR and NoisET called the clonotype significant, with the noise models trained on biological replicates. For edgeR calls, a false discovery rate-adjusted p below 0.01 and a log2 fold-change threshold of 1 were applied. As an exploratory analysis of dynamics, max-normalized trajectories of the 1000 most abundant clonotypes were examined with PCA combined with hierarchical clustering. Each responding clone was given a CD4 or CD8 phenotype based on the CD4+ and CD8+ repertoires, which had been sequenced separately. TCRdb trimmed the raw reads at Q25, called clones with MiXCR and kept productive beta chains. Each record represents a unique CDR3 protein, reported with the most common genes and DNA among its rows. In this record, the V and J calls reflect TCRdb's handling and not the investigators' own analysis. The sample profile shows under 600,000 distinct CDR3 sequences; about 20% of them were found once. The biggest ten clones account for 7% to 9% of the sample.

Ficoll-Paque density gradient centrifugation was used to isolate PBMCs. Study-wide findings and limitations: Clones contracting from day 15 to 85 had balanced CD4/CD8 phenotypes, while a second wave expanding from day 15 to 37 was biased towards CD4+. Some responding clones were detected in pre-infection memory, which suggested that pre-existing cross-reactive memory T cells had joined the SARS-CoV-2 response. Contracting CD4+ clones were located mainly in the CM and EM memory subsets, whereas CD8+ clones were found to be enriched in EMRA. Only a couple of mild cases were covered by the study, and larger cohorts that include severe cases with pre-infection samples were considered necessary. Whether the second-wave clones peaking on day 37 were SARS-CoV-2 specific was not confirmed.

Based on the germline V gene, the CDR1 and CDR2 sequences are MNHNS and SASEGT. The CDR3, cysteine through phenylalanine, is 13 amino acids long. Only CDR3 DNA remains: 39 bases, in frame from the first base. Between the V and J ends, shortened by 10 bases and 0 bases respectively, the junction contains 12 bases. This receptor was identified in an adult woman who had mild COVID-19 (a few samples of this study predate the infection). The sample titles of this study are shuffled in the database, so cell type and time point are left out; the donor was told from shared clones. The sample taken for sequencing was PBMCs or a T cell subset sorted from them (not recorded which). The chain links TRBV6-1 with TRBJ1-1; a tentative D call is TRBD1 (6 bases match). The sequenced DNA is TGTGCCATCAGGGACATTTTGAACACTGAAGCTTTCTTT. The encoded protein is CAIRDILNTEAFF.